This T cell receptor (beta chain) was retrieved from a study of blood T cell repertoires in COVID-19. Repertoires were generated with immunoSEQ multiplex PCR, while TCRdb's copy carries only in-frame clones and drops some. The table includes 130,000 or so clones, roughly 77% detected once. Germline assignment: CDR1 SGHRS and CDR2 YFSETQ. V was shortened by 4 bases and J by 6 bases, with 7 bases between the two germline ends. The CDR3 consists of 11 residues. This receptor was obtained from a woman in her 70s with COVID-19, enrolled during active disease. Sequenced sample: peripheral blood. The chain uses TRBV5-1 and TRBJ1-1; D is unclear. CDR3 loop: CASSRGAEAFF. CDR3 in DNA: TGCGCCAGCAGCCGTGGAGCTGAAGCTTTCTTT.